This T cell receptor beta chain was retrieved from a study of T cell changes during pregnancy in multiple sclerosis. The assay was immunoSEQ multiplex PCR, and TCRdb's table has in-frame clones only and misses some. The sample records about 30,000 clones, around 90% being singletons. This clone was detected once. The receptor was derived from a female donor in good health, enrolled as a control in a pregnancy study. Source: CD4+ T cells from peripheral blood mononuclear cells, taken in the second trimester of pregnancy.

Here the CDR3 DNA reads TGTGCCAGCAGCGCACTGATCCTGGTGGGGGGGGCCTACGAGCAGTACTTC. It is translated as CASSALILVGGAYEQYF. The J gene is TRBJ2-7, the V gene TRBV7-8, with 7 bases matching TRBD2. V dropped 5 bases and J dropped 2; count of bases not matched to a gene: 15. This CDR3 contains 17 residues. The germline CDR1 and CDR2 sequences are SGHVS and FQNEAQ.